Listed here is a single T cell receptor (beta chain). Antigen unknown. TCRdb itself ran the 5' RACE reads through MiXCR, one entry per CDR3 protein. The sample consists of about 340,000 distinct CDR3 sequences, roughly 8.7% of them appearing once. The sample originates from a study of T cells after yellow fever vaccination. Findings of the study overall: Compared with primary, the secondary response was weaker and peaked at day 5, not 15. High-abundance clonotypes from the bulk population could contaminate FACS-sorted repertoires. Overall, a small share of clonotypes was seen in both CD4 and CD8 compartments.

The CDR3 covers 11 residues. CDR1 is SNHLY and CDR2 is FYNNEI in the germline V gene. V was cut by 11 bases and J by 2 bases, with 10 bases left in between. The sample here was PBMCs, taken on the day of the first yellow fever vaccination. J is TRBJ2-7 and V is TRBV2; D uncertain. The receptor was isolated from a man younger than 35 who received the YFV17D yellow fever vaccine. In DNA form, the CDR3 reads TGTGCCGGCTCTACCACCTACGAGCAGTACTTC. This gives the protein CAGSTTYEQYF.